The 11 T cell receptor beta chains listed next were all sequenced from one sample in a study of cytomegalovirus exposure and HLA in healthy donors. Amplification used 60 Vbeta primers and 13 Jbeta primers. Libraries were prepared by immunoSEQ multiplex PCR; TCRdb keeps only in-frame clonotypes and omits some of them. Across around 150,000 clones, the top ten clones capture around 1.4% of the sample. The sequenced sample was PBMCs. These receptors were collected from a woman aged 55-70 years in good health and CMV-seronegative.

The V call is TRBV7-6, the J call TRBJ1-2; possibly TRBD1 for D (6 bases). Germline V CDR1 and CDR2: SGHVS, FNYEAQ. CDR3 length equals 13 residues. V lost 5 bases, J lost 2 bases, and 9 bases lay in between. DNA for the CDR3: TGTGCCAGCAGCCGGGACATAAACTATGGCTACACCTTC. Protein sequence: CASSRDINYGYTF.

The chain employs TRBV5-1 and TRBJ1-4, with D perhaps matching TRBD1 (5 bases). The germline V gene has CDR1 SGHRS and CDR2 YFSETQ. Trimming cost V 7 bases and J 5 bases, with 15 bases left between them. The CDR3 is 14 residues long. In DNA form, the CDR3 reads TGCGCCAGCCGATCATATCAGGGAAATGAAAAACTGTTTTTT. It codes for CASRSYQGNEKLFF.

The chain is built from TRBV18 and TRBJ2-5; tentatively, D is TRBD2 (6 bases). Germline CDR1 KGHSH, CDR2 LQKENI. The CDR3 totals 14 residues. V lost 4 bases, J lost 5 bases, and 14 bases lay in between. The CDR3 bases are TGTGCCAGCTCACGTACCGGCGGAGGGGAGACCCAGTACTTC. Residues: CASSRTGGGETQYF.

V gene TRBV5-1 combines with J gene TRBJ2-5, with TRBD1 identical over 9 bases. The closer fit of TRBJ2-7 to the DNA end suggests the J call may be wrong. Germline CDR1 is SGHRS and CDR2 is YFSETQ. This CDR3 contains 17 residues. The CDR3 here is CASSSGQGTGISYEQYF. The DNA for the CDR3 is TGCGCCAGCAGCTCCGGACAGGGGACGGGAATTTCCTACGAGCAGTACTTC.

This chain connects TRBV28 to TRBJ2-2, with D perhaps TRBD2 (6 bases). This CDR3 has 13 amino acids. V dropped 5 bases and J dropped 7 bases, with 11 bases sitting between them. Germline V lookup: CDR1 MDHEN, CDR2 SYDVKM. CDR3 DNA sequence: TGTGCCAGCAGTCCAGGAGGGCTCGGGGAGCTGTTTTTT. This translates into CASSPGGLGELFF.

The CDR3 region is CASSLGGTGAEKLFF. The CDR3 region has the DNA TGTGCCAGCAGCTTAGGTGGGACAGGGGCTGAAAAACTGTTTTTT. The rearrangement joins TRBV7-6 to TRBJ1-4, with TRBD1 identical over 10 bases. The germline CDR1 and CDR2 sequences are SGHVS and FNYEAQ. V was clipped by 1 base and J by 7 bases; unmatched bases: 3. The CDR3 runs 15 residues. Full variable domain (rest looked up from reference TRBV7-6 and TRBJ1-4): GAGVSQSPRYKVTKRGQDVALRCDPISGHVSLYWYRQALGQGPEFLTYFNYEAQQDKSGLPNDRFSAERPEGSISTLTIQRTEQRDSAMYRCASSLGGTGAEKLFFGSGTQLSVL.

The gene calls are TRBV7-3 and TRBJ1-2, with a weak D call TRBD1 (6 bases). Between the trimmed V and J ends, which lost 1 base and 6 bases, there was a span of 12 bases. The CDR3 has 14 residues. CDR1 and CDR2 (germline): SGHTA, FQGTGA. This CDR3 reads CASSLIGGGDGYTF. The DNA of the CDR3 is TGTGCCAGCAGCTTAATCGGCGGGGGCGATGGCTACACCTTC.

The chain has TRBV10-3 and TRBJ2-7, with 8 bases identical to TRBD2. Germline V gives CDR1 ENHRY, CDR2 SYGVKD. V lost 7 bases, J lost 1 base, and 3 bases stayed unmatched. This CDR3 has 13 amino acids. CDR3 bases: TGTGCCATCACGGCGGGAGGTTCCTACGAGCAGTACTTC. This sequence encodes CAITAGGSYEQYF.

The chain couples TRBV4-1 to TRBJ1-2; 8 bases line up with TRBD1. The CDR3 sequence is 17 residues long. V gave up 0 bases and J gave up 3 bases; unmatched junction bases: 9. Per germline, CDR1 MGHRA and CDR2 YSYEKL. The CDR3 loop reads CASSQDLDRGWDYGYTF. The CDR3 nucleotides read TGCGCCAGCAGCCAAGATCTAGACAGGGGATGGGACTATGGCTACACCTTC.

The chain links TRBV5-6 to TRBJ1-1; 9 bases align to TRBD1. V lost 2 bases, J lost 7 bases, and 6 bases stayed unmatched. Per the germline V gene, CDR1 is SGHDT and CDR2 is YYEEEE. This CDR3 contains 14 residues. CDR3 in amino acids: CASSFGTGPFEAFF. For the CDR3, the DNA is TGTGCCAGCAGCTTCGGGACAGGGCCGTTTGAAGCTTTCTTT.

The chain links TRBV29-1 to TRBJ2-7; tentative D call: TRBD1 (6 bases). V was pared by 3 bases and J by 4 bases, with 16 bases between. Per germline, CDR1 SQVTM and CDR2 ANQGSEA. The CDR3 is 14 amino acids. In nucleotides, the CDR3 is TGCAGCGTTGACTCAGGGGCCCCTCCTTACGAGCAGTACTTC. Translating it yields CSVDSGAPPYEQYF.